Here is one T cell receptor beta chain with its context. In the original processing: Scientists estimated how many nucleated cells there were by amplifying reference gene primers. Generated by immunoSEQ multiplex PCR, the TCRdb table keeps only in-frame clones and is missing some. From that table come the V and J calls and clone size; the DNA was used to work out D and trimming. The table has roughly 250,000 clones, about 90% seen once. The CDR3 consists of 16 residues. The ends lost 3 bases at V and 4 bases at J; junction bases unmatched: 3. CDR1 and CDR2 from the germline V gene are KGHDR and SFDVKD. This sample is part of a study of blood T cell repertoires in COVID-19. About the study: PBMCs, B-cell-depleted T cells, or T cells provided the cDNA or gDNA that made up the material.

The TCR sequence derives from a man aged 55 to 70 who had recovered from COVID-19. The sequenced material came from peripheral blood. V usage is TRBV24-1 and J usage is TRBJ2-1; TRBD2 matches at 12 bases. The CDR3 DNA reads TGTGCCACCAGTGATCGACTAGCGGGGGAATACAATGAGCAGTTCTTC. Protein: CATSDRLAGEYNEQFF.